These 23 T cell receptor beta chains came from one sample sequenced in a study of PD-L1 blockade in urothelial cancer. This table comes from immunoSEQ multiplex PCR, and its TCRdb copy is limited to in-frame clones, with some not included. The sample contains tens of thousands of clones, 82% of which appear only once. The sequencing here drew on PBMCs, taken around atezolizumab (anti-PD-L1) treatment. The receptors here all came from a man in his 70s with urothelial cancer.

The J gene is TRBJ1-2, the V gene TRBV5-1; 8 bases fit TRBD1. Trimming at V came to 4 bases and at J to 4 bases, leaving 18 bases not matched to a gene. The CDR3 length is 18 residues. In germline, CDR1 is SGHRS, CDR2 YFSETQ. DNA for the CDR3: TGCGCCAGCAGCCCCCCCTATCGACAGGGGCCCTCGGGCTATGGCTACACCTTC. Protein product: CASSPPYRQGPSGYGYTF.

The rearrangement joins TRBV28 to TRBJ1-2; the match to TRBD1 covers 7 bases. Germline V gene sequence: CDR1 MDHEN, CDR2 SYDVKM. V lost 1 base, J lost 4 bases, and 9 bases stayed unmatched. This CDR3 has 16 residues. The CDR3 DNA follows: TGTGCCAGCAGTTTATCCGGCAGGGGGTTGGGCTATGGCTACACCTTC. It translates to CASSLSGRGLGYGYTF.

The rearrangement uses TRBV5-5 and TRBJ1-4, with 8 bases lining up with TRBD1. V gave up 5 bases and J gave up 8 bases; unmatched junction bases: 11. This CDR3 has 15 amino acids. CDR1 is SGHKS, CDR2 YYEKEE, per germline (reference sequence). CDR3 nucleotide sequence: TGTGCCAGCAGTCCTAGAGGACAGGGTCGAGAAAAACTGTTTTTT. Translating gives CASSPRGQGREKLFF.

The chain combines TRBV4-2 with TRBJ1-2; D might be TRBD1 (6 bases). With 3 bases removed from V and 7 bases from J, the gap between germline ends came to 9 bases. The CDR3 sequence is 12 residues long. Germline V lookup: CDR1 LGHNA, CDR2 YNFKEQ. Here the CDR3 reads CASSHQQGGYTF. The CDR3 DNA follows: TGTGCCAGCAGCCATCAACAGGGTGGCTACACCTTC.

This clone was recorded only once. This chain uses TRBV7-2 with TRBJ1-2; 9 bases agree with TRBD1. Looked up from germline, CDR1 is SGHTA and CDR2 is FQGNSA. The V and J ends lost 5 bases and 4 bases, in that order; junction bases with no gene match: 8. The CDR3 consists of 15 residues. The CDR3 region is CASSTQTGGSYGYTF. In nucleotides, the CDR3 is TGTGCCAGCAGCACTCAGACAGGGGGAAGCTATGGCTACACCTTC.

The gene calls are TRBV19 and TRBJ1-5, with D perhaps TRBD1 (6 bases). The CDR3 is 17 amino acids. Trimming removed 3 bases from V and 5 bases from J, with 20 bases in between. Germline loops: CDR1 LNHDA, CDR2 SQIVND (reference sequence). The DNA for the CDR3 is TGTGCCAGTAGTATTTGGTCCCAGGGGCGTCGCGATCAGCCCCAGCATTTT. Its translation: CASSIWSQGRRDQPQHF.

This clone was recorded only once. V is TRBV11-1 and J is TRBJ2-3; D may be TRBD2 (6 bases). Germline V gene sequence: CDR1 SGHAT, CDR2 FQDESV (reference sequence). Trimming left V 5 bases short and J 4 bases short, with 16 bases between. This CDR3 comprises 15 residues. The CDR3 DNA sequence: TGTGCCAGCAGCCCCCGGAGGGGTGGTTCAGATACGCAGTATTTT. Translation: CASSPRRGGSDTQYF.

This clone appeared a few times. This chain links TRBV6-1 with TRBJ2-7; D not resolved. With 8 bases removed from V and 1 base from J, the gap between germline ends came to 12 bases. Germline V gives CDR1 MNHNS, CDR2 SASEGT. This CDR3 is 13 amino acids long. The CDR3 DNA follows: TGTGCCAGCGGGCCCTACTTTTCCTACGAGCAGTACTTC. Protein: CASGPYFSYEQYF.

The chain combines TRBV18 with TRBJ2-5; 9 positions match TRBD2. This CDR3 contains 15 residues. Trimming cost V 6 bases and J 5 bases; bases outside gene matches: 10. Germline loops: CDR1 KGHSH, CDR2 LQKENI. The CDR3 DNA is TGTGCCAGCTCTCCCTTAGCGGGGGCCGGGGAGACCCAGTACTTC. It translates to CASSPLAGAGETQYF.

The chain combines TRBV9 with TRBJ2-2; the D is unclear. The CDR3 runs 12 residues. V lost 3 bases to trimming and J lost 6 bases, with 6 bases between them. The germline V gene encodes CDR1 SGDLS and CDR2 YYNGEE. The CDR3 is CASSALAGELFF. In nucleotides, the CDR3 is TGTGCCAGCAGCGCTTTAGCCGGGGAGCTGTTTTTT.

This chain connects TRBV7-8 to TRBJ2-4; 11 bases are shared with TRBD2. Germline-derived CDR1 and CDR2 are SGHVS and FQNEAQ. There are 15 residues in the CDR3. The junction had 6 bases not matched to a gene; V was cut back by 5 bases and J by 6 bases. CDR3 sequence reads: CASSRTSGRLNIQYF. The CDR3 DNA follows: TGTGCCAGCAGCCGAACTAGCGGGAGATTAAACATTCAGTACTTC.

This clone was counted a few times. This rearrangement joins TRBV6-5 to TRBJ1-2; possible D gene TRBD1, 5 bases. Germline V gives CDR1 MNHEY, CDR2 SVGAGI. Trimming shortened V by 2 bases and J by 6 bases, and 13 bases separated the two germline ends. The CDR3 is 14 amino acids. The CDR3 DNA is TGTGCCAGCAGTTACAGCCAGGGACTGGATGGCTACACCTTC. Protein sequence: CASSYSQGLDGYTF.

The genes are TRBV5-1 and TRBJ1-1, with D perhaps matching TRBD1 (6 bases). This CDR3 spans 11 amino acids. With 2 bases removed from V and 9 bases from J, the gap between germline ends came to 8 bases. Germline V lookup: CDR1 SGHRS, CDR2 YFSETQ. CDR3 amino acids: CASSFQGKAFF. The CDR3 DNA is TGCGCCAGCAGCTTCCAGGGGAAAGCTTTCTTT.

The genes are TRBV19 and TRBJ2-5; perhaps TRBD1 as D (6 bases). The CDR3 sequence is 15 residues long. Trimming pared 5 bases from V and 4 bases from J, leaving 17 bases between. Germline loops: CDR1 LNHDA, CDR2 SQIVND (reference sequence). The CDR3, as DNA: TGTGCCAGTAGTTACAGGGTCGGTAGTTTAGAGACCCAGTACTTC. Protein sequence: CASSYRVGSLETQYF.

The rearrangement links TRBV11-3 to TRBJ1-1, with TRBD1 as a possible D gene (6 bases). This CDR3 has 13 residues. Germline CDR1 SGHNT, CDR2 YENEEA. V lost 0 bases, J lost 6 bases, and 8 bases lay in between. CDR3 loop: CASSLEGGAEAFF. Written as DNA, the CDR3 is TGTGCCAGCAGCTTAGAAGGGGGGGCTGAAGCTTTCTTT.

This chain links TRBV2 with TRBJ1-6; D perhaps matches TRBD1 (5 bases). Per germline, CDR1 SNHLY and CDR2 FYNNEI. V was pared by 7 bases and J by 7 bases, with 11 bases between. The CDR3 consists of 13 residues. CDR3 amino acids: CASTGNPNSPLHF. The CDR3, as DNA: TGTGCCAGCACAGGGAACCCGAATTCACCCCTCCACTTT.

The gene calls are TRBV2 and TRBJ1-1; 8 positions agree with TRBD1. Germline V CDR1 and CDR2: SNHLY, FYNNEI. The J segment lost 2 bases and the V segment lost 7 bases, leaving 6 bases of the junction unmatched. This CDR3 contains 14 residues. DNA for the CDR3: TGTGCCAGCATGAAGGACAGGGCCAACACTGAAGCTTTCTTT. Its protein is CASMKDRANTEAFF.

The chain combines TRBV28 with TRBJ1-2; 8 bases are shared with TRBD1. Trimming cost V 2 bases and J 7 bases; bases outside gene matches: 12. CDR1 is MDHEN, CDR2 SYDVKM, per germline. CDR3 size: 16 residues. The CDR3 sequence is CASSLGQGALVGGYTF. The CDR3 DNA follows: TGTGCCAGCAGTTTAGGGCAGGGGGCTCTAGTGGGTGGCTACACCTTC.

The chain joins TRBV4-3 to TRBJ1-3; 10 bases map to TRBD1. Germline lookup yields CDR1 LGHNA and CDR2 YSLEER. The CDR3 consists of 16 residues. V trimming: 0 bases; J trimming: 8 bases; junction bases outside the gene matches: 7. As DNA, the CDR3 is TGCGCCAGCAGCCAAGATCTGACAGGGGGCCTGGACACCATATATTTT. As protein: CASSQDLTGGLDTIYF.

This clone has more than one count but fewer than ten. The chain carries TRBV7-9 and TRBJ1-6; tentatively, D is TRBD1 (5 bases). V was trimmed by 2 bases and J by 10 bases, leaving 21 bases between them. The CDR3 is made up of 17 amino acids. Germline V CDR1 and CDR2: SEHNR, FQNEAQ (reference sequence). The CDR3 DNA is TGTGCCAGCAGCTTAAACCCCCCTGGCAGGGACTACTCACCCCTCCACTTT. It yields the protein CASSLNPPGRDYSPLHF. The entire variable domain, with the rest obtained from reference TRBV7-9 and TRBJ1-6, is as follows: DTGVSQNPRHKITKRGQNVTFRCDPISEHNRLYWYRQTLGQGPEFLTYFQNEAQLEKSRLLSDRFSAERPKGSFSTLEIQRTEQGDSAMYLCASSLNPPGRDYSPLHFGNGTRLTVT.

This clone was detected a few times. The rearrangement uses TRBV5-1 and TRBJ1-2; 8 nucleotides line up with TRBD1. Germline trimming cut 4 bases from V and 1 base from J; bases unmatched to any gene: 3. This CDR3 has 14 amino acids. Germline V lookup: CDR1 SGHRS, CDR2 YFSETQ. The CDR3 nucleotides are TGCGCCAGCAGCGAACAGGGGGGTAACTATGGCTACACCTTC. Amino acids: CASSEQGGNYGYTF.

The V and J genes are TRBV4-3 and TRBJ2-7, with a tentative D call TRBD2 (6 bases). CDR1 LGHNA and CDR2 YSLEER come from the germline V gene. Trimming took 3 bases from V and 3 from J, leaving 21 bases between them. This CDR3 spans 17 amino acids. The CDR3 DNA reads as TGCGCCAGCAGCCAGGGAAAACCGGGAGCCACGTACTACGAGCAGTACTTC. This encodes CASSQGKPGATYYEQYF.

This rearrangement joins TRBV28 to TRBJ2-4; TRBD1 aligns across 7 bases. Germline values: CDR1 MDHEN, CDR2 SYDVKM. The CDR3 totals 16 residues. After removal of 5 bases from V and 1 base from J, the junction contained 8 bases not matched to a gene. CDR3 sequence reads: CASSTTGEGAKNIQYF. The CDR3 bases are TGTGCCAGCAGTACTACAGGGGAAGGGGCCAAAAACATTCAGTACTTC.